What follows are 17 T cell receptor beta chains derived from one specimen sequenced in a study of blood T cells in healthy people across ages. Sample-barcoded 5' priming and a J-beta primer mix drove a second PCR of about 6 to 12 cycles. TCRdb reprocessed the 5' RACE reads via MiXCR and lists one record per CDR3 protein. Counted here are around 1,600,000 distinct CDR3 sequences, 35% to 45% occurring once; the ten biggest clones make up about 4%. Sequencing used blood. Receptor source: a woman under 30 in good health.

This clonotype was seen more than once but under ten times. The chain's CDR3 is CASSLIHLQGLAFF. CDR3 bases: TGTGCCAGCAGTTTAATACATCTACAGGGATTAGCGTTCTTC. The gene calls are TRBV28 and TRBJ2-1, with D perhaps matching TRBD1 (6 bases). Per germline, CDR1 MDHEN and CDR2 SYDVKM. There are 14 residues in the CDR3. The V end lost 2 bases, the J end lost 15 bases, and 20 bases lay between the germline ends.

This clonotype was detected only a few times. At one end, the junction sequence differs from germline, possibly due to a read error. The chain is built from TRBV7-2 and TRBJ1-6; possible D gene TRBD1, 5 bases. Germline V lookup: CDR1 SGHTA, CDR2 FQGNSA. This CDR3 comprises 14 residues. CDR3 sequence: CASSSAGNKSPLHF. The CDR3 coding sequence is TGTGCCAGCAGCTCTGCAGGGAATAAATCACCCCTCCACTTT.

The chain links TRBV20-1 to TRBJ1-1; 9 bases fit TRBD1. V trimming: 3 bases; J trimming: 1 base; junction bases outside the gene matches: 6. The CDR3 runs 15 residues. Germline loops: CDR1 DFQATT, CDR2 SNEGSKA (reference sequence). The CDR3 loop reads CSARGTGLENTEAFF. As DNA, the CDR3 is TGCAGTGCTAGGGGGACAGGGCTAGAGAACACTGAAGCTTTCTTT.

This clonotype was picked up a small number of times. The rearrangement links TRBV4-1 to TRBJ1-5; the D is unclear. The V gene lost 1 base and the J gene lost 2 bases, with 9 bases spanning the gap. Germline lookup yields CDR1 MGHRA and CDR2 YSYEKL. The CDR3 runs 15 residues. The CDR3 sequence is CASSQADGRNQPQHF. As DNA, the CDR3 is TGCGCCAGCAGCCAAGCCGACGGACGCAATCAGCCCCAGCATTTT.

In its sample, this clonotype was seen a few times. The rearrangement links TRBV7-3 to TRBJ2-5; D not certain. The germline CDR1 and CDR2 sequences are SGHTA and FQGTGA. The V and J ends lost 5 bases and 2 bases respectively, with 24 bases between them. This CDR3 contains 18 residues. The CDR3 is CASSPGERADLVQETQYF. DNA of the CDR3: TGTGCCAGCAGCCCCGGCGAAAGAGCAGACTTGGTACAAGAGACCCAGTACTTC.

This clonotype was detected a few times. The chain links TRBV28 to TRBJ2-5, with D possibly being TRBD2 (5 bases). Trimming removed 4 bases from V and 4 bases from J, with 22 bases in between. The CDR3 covers 17 residues. Germline-derived CDR1 and CDR2 are MDHEN and SYDVKM. The CDR3 protein is CASSSVRPASGRETQYF. The CDR3 DNA reads as TGTGCCAGCAGTTCGGTCCGACCGGCGAGCGGTCGAGAGACCCAGTACTTC.

This chain joins TRBV7-9 and TRBJ1-2; D remains ambiguous. Trimming cost V 0 bases and J 4 bases, with 15 bases left between them. Germline CDR1 reads SEHNR; CDR2 reads FQNEAQ (reference sequence). The CDR3 length is 16 residues. The CDR3 is CASSLAARSHVYGYTF. CDR3 nucleotides: TGTGCCAGCAGCTTAGCGGCCCGTTCACACGTCTATGGCTACACCTTC.

About this clonotype: Compared with germline, one end of the junction differs, possibly owing to a read error. The chain uses TRBV7-8 and TRBJ2-7; TRBD1 matches at 9 bases. The CDR3 loop spans 16 amino acids. Germline V gene data show CDR1 as SGHVS and CDR2 as FQNEAQ. The CDR3 loop is CANSPQEGQGVHEQYF. DNA for the CDR3: TGTGCCAACAGCCCTCAGGAGGGACAGGGCGTACACGAGCAGTACTTC.

The chain is built from TRBV29-1 and TRBJ2-3; 15 bases match TRBD2. Germline V gene sequence: CDR1 SQVTM, CDR2 ANQGSEA. The CDR3 is made up of 17 amino acids. Trimming cost V 6 bases and J 1 base; bases outside gene matches: 8. DNA for the CDR3: TGCAGCGTACTGGGACTAGCGGGAGGAGTGGGCACAGATACGCAGTATTTT. Translation gives CSVLGLAGGVGTDTQYF.

The chain carries TRBV6-5 and TRBJ2-7, with 11 bases lining up with TRBD2. This CDR3 contains 15 residues. J lost 3 bases, V lost 5 bases, and 6 bases had no gene match. The V gene's germline CDR1 is MNHEY and CDR2 SVGAGI. The CDR3 sequence is CASSAVGTSGYEQYF. The CDR3 DNA is TGTGCCAGCAGTGCAGTCGGGACTAGCGGCTACGAGCAGTACTTC.

There are many counts of this clonotype. This chain links TRBV4-2 with TRBJ2-7; D call uncertain. The germline CDR1 and CDR2 sequences are LGHNA and YNFKEQ. CDR3 length equals 12 residues. V lost 5 bases and J lost 4, with 9 bases in between. The CDR3 is CASSTDGYEQYF. The CDR3 DNA reads as TGTGCCAGCAGCACGGACGGTTACGAGCAGTACTTC.

This clonotype was observed a few times. The chain carries TRBV7-2 and TRBJ2-1, with TRBD2 matching over 10 bases. This CDR3 has 16 amino acids. Germline CDR1 SGHTA, CDR2 FQGNSA. The J segment lost 5 bases and the V segment lost 5 bases, leaving 9 bases of the junction unmatched. The chain's CDR3 is CASSPSLAGTNNEQFF. DNA of the CDR3: TGTGCCAGCAGCCCCTCACTAGCGGGAACTAACAATGAGCAGTTCTTC.

Of note for this clonotype: One end of the junction varies from germline; a read error may be responsible. This rearrangement joins TRBV6-5 to TRBJ1-6, with TRBD1 matching 9 bases. Germline lookup yields CDR1 MNHEY and CDR2 SVGAGI. CDR3 length: 13 residues. The CDR3: CVSRTGDNSPLHF. In DNA form, the CDR3 reads TGTGTCAGCAGGACAGGGGATAATTCACCCCTCCACTTT.

This clonotype was seen only a few times. The chain couples TRBV4-1 to TRBJ2-6, with a weak D call TRBD2 (6 bases). The V end was cut by 0 bases, the J end by 4 bases, with 25 bases between. The CDR3 is 21 residues long. Per germline, CDR1 MGHRA and CDR2 YSYEKL. The DNA of the CDR3 is TGCGCCAGCAGCCAAGATCTCGGCGGGGTCCTTATAAAGGCGGGGGCCAACGTCCTGACTTTC. Amino acid sequence: CASSQDLGGVLIKAGANVLTF.

This clonotype has only a few counts. A single base separates this from a much larger clone, so it may be a read error. V usage is TRBV5-5 and J usage is TRBJ2-3; no definite D call. Deletions cut 4 bases from V and 3 bases from J, with 6 bases between. Germline CDR1 SGHKS, CDR2 YYEKEE (reference sequence). The CDR3 loop spans 12 amino acids. This CDR3 is CASSQWTDTQYF. CDR3 sequence (DNA): TGTGCCAGCAGCCAGTGGACAGATACGCAGTATTTT.

CDR3 DNA sequence: TGCGCCAGCAGCACGGGGACTCTTGAAGGCTCCTACAATGAGCAGTTCTTC. This sequence encodes CASSTGTLEGSYNEQFF. The rearrangement joins TRBV5-1 to TRBJ2-1; TRBD2 is a possible D gene (6 bases). CDR3 length: 17 amino acids. Between the trimmed V and J ends, which lost 4 bases and 0 bases, there was a span of 17 bases. Germline loops: CDR1 SGHRS, CDR2 YFSETQ. Complete variable domain (other parts from reference TRBV5-1 and TRBJ2-1): KAGVTQTPRYLIKTRGQQVTLSCSPISGHRSVSWYQQTPGQGLQFLFEYFSETQRNKGNFPGRFSGRQFSNSRSEMNVSTLELGDSALYLCASSTGTLEGSYNEQFFGPGTRLTVL.

This clonotype has more than one count but fewer than ten. V is TRBV6-6 and J is TRBJ1-2; 7 nucleotides align to TRBD1. CDR1 MNHNY and CDR2 SVGAGI come from the germline V gene (reference sequence). The V and J ends lost 4 bases and 3 bases, in that order; junction bases with no gene match: 5. The CDR3 totals 14 residues. The CDR3 loop reads CASSSYRGDYGYTF. The CDR3 DNA reads TGTGCCAGCAGTTCCTACAGGGGCGACTATGGCTACACCTTC.